Presented here are 18 T cell receptor beta chains from one specimen sequenced in a study of blood T cell repertoires in COVID-19. TCRdb's copy holds only in-frame clones and misses some; the assay was immunoSEQ multiplex PCR. The sample lists about 250,000 clones; around 88% were seen once. The source material was peripheral blood. These receptors were collected from a man aged 80 or over with acute or convalescent COVID-19.

V is TRBV2 and J is TRBJ1-2, with D perhaps TRBD1 (5 bases). Germline values: CDR1 SNHLY, CDR2 FYNNEI. V gave up 6 bases and J gave up 1 base, with 9 bases separating them. This CDR3 has 13 residues. The CDR3 sequence is CASRGTVNYGYTF. The CDR3 region has the DNA TGTGCCAGCAGAGGGACTGTTAACTATGGCTACACCTTC. The complete variable domain, with remaining parts taken from reference TRBV2 and TRBJ1-2, reads EPEVTQTPSHQVTQMGQEVILRCVPISNHLYFYWYRQILGQKVEFLVSFYNNEISEKSEIFDDQFSVERPDGSNFTLKIRSTKLEDSAMYFCASRGTVNYGYTFGSGTRLTVV.

The chain links TRBV5-1 to TRBJ1-6; 7 bases align to TRBD1. Germline V CDR1 and CDR2: SGHRS, YFSETQ. This CDR3 has 17 amino acids. With V trimmed by 6 bases and J by 5 bases, 14 bases remained unmatched. The CDR3 loop is CASTETPDRVNNSPLHF. In DNA form, the CDR3 reads TGCGCCAGCACCGAAACCCCAGACAGGGTGAATAATTCACCCCTCCACTTT.

The chain carries TRBV5-4 and TRBJ2-2, with 8 bases that match TRBD1. Germline CDR1 is SGHNT and CDR2 is YYREEE (reference sequence). This CDR3 comprises 15 residues. Trimming removed 1 base from V and 6 bases from J; junction bases left unmatched: 5. The CDR3 is CASSLRQGAAGELFF. In nucleotides, the CDR3 is TGTGCCAGCAGCTTGCGGCAGGGGGCGGCCGGGGAGCTGTTTTTT.

The rearrangement links TRBV13 to TRBJ1-3, with D uncertain. Germline V gene lookup returns CDR1 PRHDT and CDR2 FYEKMQ (reference sequence). The CDR3 runs 17 residues. The V gene lost 4 bases and the J gene lost 2 bases, with 18 bases spanning the gap. CDR3 in DNA: TGTGCCAGCAGCTCACCGACGCGGGTTACGCCTGGAAACACCATATATTTT. Translated: CASSSPTRVTPGNTIYF.

This clone was found once. The chain links TRBV5-1 to TRBJ1-4, with TRBD1 matching 9 bases. V shed 1 base, J shed 7 bases, and the junction held 5 bases outside the gene matches. This CDR3 comprises 15 residues. CDR1 and CDR2 from the germline V gene are SGHRS and YFSETQ. The CDR3 loop reads CASSLTGGHREKLFF. The CDR3 DNA is TGCGCCAGCAGCTTGACAGGGGGCCATCGTGAAAAACTGTTTTTT.

The rearrangement uses TRBV6-4 and TRBJ1-1; D unresolved. V lost 3 bases to trimming and J lost 1 base, with 6 bases between them. Germline CDR1 reads MRHNA; CDR2 reads SNTAGT. CDR3 length equals 13 residues. Written as DNA, the CDR3 is TGTGCCAGCAGTGAGGCACCGAACACTGAAGCTTTCTTT. The encoded protein is CASSEAPNTEAFF.

The chain links TRBV5-1 to TRBJ2-7, with unresolved D. Germline assignment: CDR1 SGHRS and CDR2 YFSETQ. The CDR3 spans 14 residues. Trimming removed 0 bases from V and 2 bases from J, with 9 bases in between. The CDR3 loop reads CASSLVGSTYEQYF. As DNA, the CDR3 is TGCGCCAGCAGCTTGGTGGGCAGTACCTACGAGCAGTACTTC.

The V call is TRBV6-5, the J call TRBJ2-3, with 10 bases lining up with TRBD1. The CDR3 loop spans 14 amino acids. The germline V gene encodes CDR1 MNHEY and CDR2 SVGAGI. The V segment lost 4 bases and the J segment 7 bases; nucleotides outside the gene matches: 5. The CDR3 region is CASSSTGGDHTQYF. In DNA form, the CDR3 reads TGTGCCAGCAGTTCGACAGGGGGCGACCATACGCAGTATTTT.

The chain uses TRBV6-4 and TRBJ1-1; D might be TRBD1 (6 bases). Looked up from germline, CDR1 is MRHNA and CDR2 is SNTAGT. This CDR3 is 14 amino acids long. Trimming left V 5 bases short and J 5 bases short, with 15 bases between. CDR3 bases: TGTGCCAGCAGTCCAACAGGGTGGGGGACTGAAGCTTTCTTT. Encoded protein: CASSPTGWGTEAFF.

This sequence joins TRBV19 and TRBJ1-4; 7 positions match TRBD1. The J segment lost 4 bases and the V segment lost 5 bases, leaving 13 bases of the junction unmatched. CDR1 and CDR2 (germline): LNHDA, SQIVND (reference sequence). The CDR3 totals 17 residues. The CDR3 DNA reads TGTGCCAGTAGTCCCCCACAAGGGGCAGGGGGTAATGAAAAACTGTTTTTT. Translating it yields CASSPPQGAGGNEKLFF.

As DNA, the CDR3 is TGTGCCAGCAACCCACCCAGCGGCCCGAGAGGGGATACGCAGTATTTT. This sequence encodes CASNPPSGPRGDTQYF. The V and J genes are TRBV5-4 and TRBJ2-3; a weak D match, TRBD2 (5 bases). Germline assignment: CDR1 SGHNT and CDR2 YYREEE (reference sequence). V was shortened by 6 bases and J by 6 bases, with 23 bases between the two germline ends. The length of the CDR3 is 16 residues.

The rearrangement uses TRBV11-2 and TRBJ2-5; the D gene is possibly TRBD1 (5 bases). CDR1 and CDR2 (germline): SGHAT, FQNNGV. The V end lost 0 bases, the J end lost 4 bases, and 12 bases lay between the germline ends. The CDR3 contains 15 residues. Here the CDR3 reads CASSLDRAPRETQYF. DNA of the CDR3: TGTGCCAGCAGCTTAGACAGGGCCCCGCGAGAGACCCAGTACTTC.

This chain uses TRBV6-2 or TRBV6-3 with TRBJ2-3; tentative D call: TRBD2 (6 bases). Germline V gene data show CDR1 as MNHEY and CDR2 as SVGEGT. This CDR3 spans 15 amino acids. Trimming took 3 bases from V and 2 from J, leaving 12 bases between them. In DNA form, the CDR3 reads TGTGCCAGCAGTTATACCGGGACTTACACAGATACGCAGTATTTT. Its translation is CASSYTGTYTDTQYF.

This chain connects TRBV5-4 to TRBJ2-2; D is uncertain. V was pared by 3 bases and J by 5 bases, with 14 bases between. This CDR3 contains 15 residues. CDR1 and CDR2 from the germline V gene are SGHNT and YYREEE (reference sequence). This chain's CDR3 is CASSSTALATGELFF. Here the CDR3 DNA reads TGTGCCAGCAGCTCAACGGCTTTAGCAACCGGGGAGCTGTTTTTT.

The rearrangement links TRBV5-4 to TRBJ1-1, with TRBD1 matching over 8 bases. The CDR3 sequence is 15 residues long. Trimming cost V 4 bases and J 5 bases; bases outside gene matches: 10. CDR1 SGHNT and CDR2 YYREEE come from the germline V gene (reference sequence). The CDR3 loop is CASSGRNRGWTEAFF. The CDR3 nucleotides read TGTGCCAGCAGCGGAAGAAACAGGGGGTGGACTGAAGCTTTCTTT. Looking up the rest from reference TRBV5-4 and TRBJ1-1 gives the full variable domain: ETGVTQSPTHLIKTRGQQVTLRCSSQSGHNTVSWYQQALGQGPQFIFQYYREEENGRGNFPPRFSGLQFPNYSSELNVNALELDDSALYLCASSGRNRGWTEAFFGQGTRLTVV.

The chain uses TRBV4-1 and TRBJ2-7; 8 nucleotides match TRBD2. The germline V gene has CDR1 MGHRA and CDR2 YSYEKL. Trimming took 4 bases from V and 4 from J; bases not matched to a gene: 12. The CDR3 spans 16 residues. The CDR3 nucleotides are TGCGCCAGCAGCCCCAAGGGGCTAGCGGGTGATTACGAGCAGTACTTC. It yields the protein CASSPKGLAGDYEQYF.

The chain links TRBV19 to TRBJ2-7; D uncertain. The CDR3 totals 12 residues. Trimming pared 3 bases from V and 6 bases from J, leaving 9 bases between. The V gene's germline CDR1 is LNHDA and CDR2 SQIVND (reference sequence). CDR3 amino acids: CASSISPSEQYF. For the CDR3, the DNA is TGTGCCAGTAGTATTAGTCCCTCCGAGCAGTACTTC.

The rearrangement uses TRBV14 and TRBJ1-4; D is ambiguous. V was cut by 1 base and J by 13 bases, with 19 bases left in between. CDR3 length: 15 residues. Germline V gene lookup returns CDR1 SGHDN and CDR2 FVKESK. For the CDR3, the DNA is TGTGCCAGCAGCCAAGGGGTGGAGGTGGAACCCAGACTGTTTTTT. Translation gives CASSQGVEVEPRLFF.